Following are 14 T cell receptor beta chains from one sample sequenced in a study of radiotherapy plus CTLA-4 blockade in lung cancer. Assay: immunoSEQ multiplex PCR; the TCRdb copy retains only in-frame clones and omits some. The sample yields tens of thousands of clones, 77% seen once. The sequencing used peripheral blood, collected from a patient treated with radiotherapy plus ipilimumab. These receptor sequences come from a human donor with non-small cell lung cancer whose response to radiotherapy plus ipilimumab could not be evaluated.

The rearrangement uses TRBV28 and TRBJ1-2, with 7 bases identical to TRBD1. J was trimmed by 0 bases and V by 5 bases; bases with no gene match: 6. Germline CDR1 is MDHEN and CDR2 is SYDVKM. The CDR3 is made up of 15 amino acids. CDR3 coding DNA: TGTGCCAGCAGTCCCACAGGGGAAGCTAACTATGGCTACACCTTC. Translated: CASSPTGEANYGYTF.

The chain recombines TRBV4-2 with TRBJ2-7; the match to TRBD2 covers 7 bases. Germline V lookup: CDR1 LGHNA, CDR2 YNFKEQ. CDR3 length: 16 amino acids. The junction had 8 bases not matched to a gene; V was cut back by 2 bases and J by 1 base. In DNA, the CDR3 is TGTGCCAGCAGCCAACCCGCTAGCGGCGAATCCTACGAGCAGTACTTC. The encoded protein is CASSQPASGESYEQYF.

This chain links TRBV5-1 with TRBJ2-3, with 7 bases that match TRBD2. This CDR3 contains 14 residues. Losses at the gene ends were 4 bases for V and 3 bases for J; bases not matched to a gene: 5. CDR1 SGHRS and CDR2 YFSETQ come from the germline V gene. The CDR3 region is CASSLWGGTDTQYF. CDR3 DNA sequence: TGCGCCAGCAGCCTTTGGGGGGGTACAGATACGCAGTATTTT.

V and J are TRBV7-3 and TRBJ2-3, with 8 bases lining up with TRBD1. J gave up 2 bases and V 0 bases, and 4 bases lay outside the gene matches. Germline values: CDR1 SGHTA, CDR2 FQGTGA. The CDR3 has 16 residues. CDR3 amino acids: CASSLTAGGYTDTQYF. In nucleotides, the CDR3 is TGTGCCAGCAGCTTAACGGCAGGGGGCTACACAGATACGCAGTATTTT.

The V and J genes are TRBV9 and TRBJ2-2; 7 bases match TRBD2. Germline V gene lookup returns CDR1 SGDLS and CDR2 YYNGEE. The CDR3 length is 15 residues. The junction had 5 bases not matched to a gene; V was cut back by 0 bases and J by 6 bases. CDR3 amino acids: CASSVELAGAGELFF. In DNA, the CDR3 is TGTGCCAGCAGCGTAGAGCTGGCGGGAGCCGGGGAGCTGTTTTTT.

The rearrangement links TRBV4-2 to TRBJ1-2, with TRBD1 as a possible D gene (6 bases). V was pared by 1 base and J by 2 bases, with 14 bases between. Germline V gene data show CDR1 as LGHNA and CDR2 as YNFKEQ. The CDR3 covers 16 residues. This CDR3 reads CASSQVGQQINYGYTF. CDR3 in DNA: TGTGCCAGCAGCCAAGTGGGACAACAAATCAACTATGGCTACACCTTC.

The CDR3 DNA reads TGTGCCAGCTCACCAAACCCCCCTGGGGGCGGTCAGCCCCAGCATTTT. This gives the protein CASSPNPPGGGQPQHF. This chain joins TRBV18 and TRBJ1-5, with a weak D call TRBD1 (6 bases). The germline V gene has CDR1 KGHSH and CDR2 LQKENI. The CDR3 consists of 16 residues. V lost 2 bases to trimming and J lost 6 bases, with 17 bases between them.

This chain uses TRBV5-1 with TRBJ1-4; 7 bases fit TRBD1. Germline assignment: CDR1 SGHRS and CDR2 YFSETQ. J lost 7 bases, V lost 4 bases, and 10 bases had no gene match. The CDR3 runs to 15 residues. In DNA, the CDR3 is TGCGCCAGCAGCGACGACAGGGATGGGGGTGAAAAACTGTTTTTT. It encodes CASSDDRDGGEKLFF.

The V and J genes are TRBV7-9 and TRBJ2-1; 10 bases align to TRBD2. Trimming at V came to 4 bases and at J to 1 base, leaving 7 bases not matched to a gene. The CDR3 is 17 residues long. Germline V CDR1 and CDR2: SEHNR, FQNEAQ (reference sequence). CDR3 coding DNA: TGTGCCAGCAGCTCAACCGTTAGCGGGGGGTCCTACAATGAGCAGTTCTTC. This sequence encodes CASSSTVSGGSYNEQFF.

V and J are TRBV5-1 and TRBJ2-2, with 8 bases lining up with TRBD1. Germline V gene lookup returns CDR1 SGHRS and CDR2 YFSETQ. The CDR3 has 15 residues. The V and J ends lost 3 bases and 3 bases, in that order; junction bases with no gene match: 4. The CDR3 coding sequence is TGCGCCAGCAGCTCCGGACAGGGTCACACCGGGGAGCTGTTTTTT. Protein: CASSSGQGHTGELFF.

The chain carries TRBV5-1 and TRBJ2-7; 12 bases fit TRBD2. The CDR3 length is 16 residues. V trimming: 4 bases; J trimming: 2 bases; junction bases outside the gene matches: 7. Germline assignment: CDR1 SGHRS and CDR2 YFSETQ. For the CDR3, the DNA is TGCGCCAGCAGCCCCCGGACTAGCGGGACCCCCTACGAGCAGTACTTC. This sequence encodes CASSPRTSGTPYEQYF.

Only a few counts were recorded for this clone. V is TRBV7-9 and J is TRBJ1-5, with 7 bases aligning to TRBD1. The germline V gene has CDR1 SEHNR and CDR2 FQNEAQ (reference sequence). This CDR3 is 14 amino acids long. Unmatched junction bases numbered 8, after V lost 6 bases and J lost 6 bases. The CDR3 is CASSQQGRSQPQHF. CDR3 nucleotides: TGTGCCAGCAGTCAACAGGGGAGGAGTCAGCCCCAGCATTTT.

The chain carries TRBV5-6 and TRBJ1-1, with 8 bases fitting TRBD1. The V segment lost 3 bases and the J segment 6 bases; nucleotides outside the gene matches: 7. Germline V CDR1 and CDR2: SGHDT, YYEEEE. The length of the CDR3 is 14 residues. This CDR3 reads CASSWGQVVPEAFF. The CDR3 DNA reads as TGTGCCAGCAGCTGGGGACAGGTAGTCCCTGAAGCTTTCTTT. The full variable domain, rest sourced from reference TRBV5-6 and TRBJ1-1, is DAGVTQSPTHLIKTRGQQVTLRCSPKSGHDTVSWYQQALGQGPQFIFQYYEEEERQRGNFPDRFSGHQFPNYSSELNVNALLLGDSALYLCASSWGQVVPEAFFGQGTRLTVV.

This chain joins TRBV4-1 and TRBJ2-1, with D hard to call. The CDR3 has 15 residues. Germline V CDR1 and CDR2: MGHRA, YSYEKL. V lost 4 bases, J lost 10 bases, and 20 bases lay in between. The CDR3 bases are TGCGCCAGCAGCCCCATAGGTGGAAAAGCGAGGGAGCAGTTCTTC. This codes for CASSPIGGKAREQFF.